This TCR beta chain comes out of a study of shared clonotypes between healthy human individuals. The V gene lost 3 bases and the J gene lost 2 bases, with 14 bases spanning the gap. The CDR3 is 15 residues long. Germline assignment: CDR1 LNHDA and CDR2 SQIVND (reference sequence). A note on this clone: The target antigen is unknown.

Findings and limits, study-wide: Only blood samples were collected, and tissue repertoires likely differ. Sharing across four donors was highest in naive CD4 (roughly 5%) and lowest in memory CD8 (around 0.4%). Generally, naive subsets came out with larger estimated richness than memory subsets.

Method: immunoSEQ multiplex PCR; TCRdb's copy keeps in-frame clones and lacks some. The sample yields a few million clones, 90% to 95% seen once. CD45RO-negative cells were positively selected for CCR7, leaving out terminally differentiated effector memory CD45RA+ cells. The genes are TRBV19 and TRBJ2-7; D might be TRBD2 (6 bases). The clonotype comes from a man aged 18 to 30 in good health. Some clones in this sample may be carry-over from other donors' samples. The sequencing sample was made of naive CD8+ T cells from PBMCs. The CDR3 loop reads CASSISGDWTYEQYF. The CDR3 DNA is TGTGCCAGTAGTATTTCCGGGGACTGGACCTACGAGCAGTACTTC.